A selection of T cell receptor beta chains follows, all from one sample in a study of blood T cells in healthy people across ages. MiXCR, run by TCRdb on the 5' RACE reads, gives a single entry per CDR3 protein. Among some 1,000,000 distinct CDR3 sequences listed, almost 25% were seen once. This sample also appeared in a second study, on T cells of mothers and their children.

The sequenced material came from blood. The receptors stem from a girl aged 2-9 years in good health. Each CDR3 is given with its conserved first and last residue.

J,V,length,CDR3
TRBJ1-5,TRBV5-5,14,CASSPRGAGKPQHF
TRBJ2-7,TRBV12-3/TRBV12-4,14,CASSLGGRPYEQYF
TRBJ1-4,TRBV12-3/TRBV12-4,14,CASRVSATNEKLFF
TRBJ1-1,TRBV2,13,CASSELSQTEAFF
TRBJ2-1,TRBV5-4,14,CASSLVFIDNEQFF
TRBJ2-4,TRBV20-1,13,CSARLGDRNIQYF
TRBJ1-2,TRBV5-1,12,CASTWDGYGYTF
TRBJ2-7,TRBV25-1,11,CASRNAHEQYF
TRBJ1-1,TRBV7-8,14,CASSRRVWNTEAFF
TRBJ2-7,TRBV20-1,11,CSAPIDHEQYF
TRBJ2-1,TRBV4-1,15,CASSQIAGVYNEQFF
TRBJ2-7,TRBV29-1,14,CSVDGGSSSYEQYF
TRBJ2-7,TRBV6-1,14,CASSEAGSSYEQYF
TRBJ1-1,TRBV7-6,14,CASSSAVGDTEAFF
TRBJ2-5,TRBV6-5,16,CASSYNRGLGQETQYF
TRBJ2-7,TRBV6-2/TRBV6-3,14,CASSSSGDFHEQYF
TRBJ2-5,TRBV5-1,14,CASSLAQGPETQYF
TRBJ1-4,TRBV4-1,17,CASSQDSRGTTNEKLFF
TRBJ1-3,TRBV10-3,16,CAIRTNFGLSGNTIYF
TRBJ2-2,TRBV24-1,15,CATSDPRAITGELFF
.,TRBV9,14,CASSVGAVGSEQYF
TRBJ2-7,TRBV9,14,CASSVGQGPYEQYF
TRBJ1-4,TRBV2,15,CASSEFPGINEKLFF
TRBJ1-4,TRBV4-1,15,CASSLGPLTNEKLFF
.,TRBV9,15,CASSEAGGRNNEQFF
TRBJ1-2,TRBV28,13,CASSLDGIYGYTF
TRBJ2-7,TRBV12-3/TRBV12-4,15,CASSLGWQGAYEQYF
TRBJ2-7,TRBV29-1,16,CSVVGLAGGLSYEQYF
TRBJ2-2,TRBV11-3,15,CASSLEGDSTGELFF
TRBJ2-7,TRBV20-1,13,CSASTGARYEQYF
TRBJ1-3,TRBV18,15,CASSPPGDSGNTIYF
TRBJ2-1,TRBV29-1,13,CSGLGGTPHEQFF
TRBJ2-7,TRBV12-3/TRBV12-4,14,CASRPLWGGYEQYF
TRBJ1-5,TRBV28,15,CASSLVTASNQPQHF
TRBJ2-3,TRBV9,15,CASSQGGEFTDTQYF
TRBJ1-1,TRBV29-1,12,CSVVELNTEAFF
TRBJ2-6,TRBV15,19,CATSSPSGPFYSGANVLTF
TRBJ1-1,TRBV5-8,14,CASSGRTMNTEAFF
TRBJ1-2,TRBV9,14,CASSDTTSNYGYTF
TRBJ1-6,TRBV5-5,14,CASSQDIWSSPLHF
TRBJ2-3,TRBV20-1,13,CSASKWGTDTQYF
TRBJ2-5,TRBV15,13,CATSGGSEETQYF
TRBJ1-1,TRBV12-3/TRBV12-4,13,CASSVYGGGEAFF
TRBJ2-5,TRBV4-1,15,CASSQDTGTQETQYF
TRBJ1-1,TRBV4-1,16,CASRHAQGGMNTEAFF
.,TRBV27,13,CASSFGKYNEQFF
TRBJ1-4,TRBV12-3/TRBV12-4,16,CASSLSMETLNEKLFF
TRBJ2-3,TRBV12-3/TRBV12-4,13,CASSLASTDTQCF
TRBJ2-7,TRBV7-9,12,CASSHGDSEQYF
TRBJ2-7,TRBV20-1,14,CSAPTGLQNYEQYF
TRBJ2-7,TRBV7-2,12,CASSAMTREQYF